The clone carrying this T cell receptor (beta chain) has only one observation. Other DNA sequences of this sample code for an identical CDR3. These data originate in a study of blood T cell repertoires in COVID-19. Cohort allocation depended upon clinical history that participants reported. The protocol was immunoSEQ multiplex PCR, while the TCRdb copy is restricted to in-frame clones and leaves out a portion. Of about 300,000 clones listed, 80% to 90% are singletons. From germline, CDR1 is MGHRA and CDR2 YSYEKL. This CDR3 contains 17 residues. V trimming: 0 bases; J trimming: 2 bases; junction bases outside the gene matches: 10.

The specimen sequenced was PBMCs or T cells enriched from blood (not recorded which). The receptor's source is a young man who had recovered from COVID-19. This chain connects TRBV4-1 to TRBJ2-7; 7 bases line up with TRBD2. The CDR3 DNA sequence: TGCGCCAGCAGCCAAGAAGCGGCTAGCGGTTGGCCCTACGAGCAGTACTTC. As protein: CASSQEAASGWPYEQYF.